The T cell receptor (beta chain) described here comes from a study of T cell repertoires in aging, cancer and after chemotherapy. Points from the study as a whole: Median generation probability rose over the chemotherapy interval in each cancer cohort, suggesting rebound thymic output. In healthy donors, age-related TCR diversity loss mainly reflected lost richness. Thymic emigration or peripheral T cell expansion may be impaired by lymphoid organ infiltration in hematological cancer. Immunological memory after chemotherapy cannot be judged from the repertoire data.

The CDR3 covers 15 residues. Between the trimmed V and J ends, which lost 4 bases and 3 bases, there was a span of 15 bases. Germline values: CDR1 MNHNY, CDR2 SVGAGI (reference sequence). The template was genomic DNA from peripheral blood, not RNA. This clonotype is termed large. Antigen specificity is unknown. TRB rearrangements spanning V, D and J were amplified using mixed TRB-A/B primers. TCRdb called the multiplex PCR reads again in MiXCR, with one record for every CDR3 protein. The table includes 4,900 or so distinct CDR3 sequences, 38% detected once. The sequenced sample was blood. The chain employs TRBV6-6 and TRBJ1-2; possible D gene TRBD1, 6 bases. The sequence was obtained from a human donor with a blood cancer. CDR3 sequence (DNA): TGTGCCAGCAGTTCCGTGACAGGATTAGACTATGGCTACACCTTC. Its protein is CASSSVTGLDYGYTF.